This is a list of T cell receptor beta chains from one sample in a study of cytotoxic CD8 clonotypes in ibrutinib-treated CLL. Method: immunoSEQ multiplex PCR; TCRdb's copy keeps in-frame clones and lacks some. Counted here are over 110,000 clones, 91% occurring once; the ten biggest clones make up 11%. Specimen: PBMCs, collected after 12 months of ibrutinib treatment. The receptors stem from a human donor with chronic lymphocytic leukemia. Each CDR3 is given with its conserved first and last residue. D genes are given only for firm matches. Some rows mark clone size as missing; the rest say once, few, many or name a class of expanded clone.

J,size,D,V,DNA,CDR3
TRBJ2-2,.,TRBD1,TRBV7-3,TGTGCCAGCAGCCGAACGACAGGGGGCGTGAGTGGGGAGCTGTTTTTT,CASSRTTGGVSGELFF
TRBJ2-7,.,.,TRBV30,TGTGCCTGGAGTCTAGGGACAAAGAGCTACGAGCAGTACTTC,CAWSLGTKSYEQYF
TRBJ2-1,.,.,TRBV29-1,TGCAGTAACCGAGCTAGCGCAAACTACAATGAGCAGTTCTTC,CSNRASANYNEQFF
TRBJ2-2,.,.,TRBV9,TGTGCCAGCAGCCCCCGGGCAGGGCTCAACACCGGGGAGCTGTTTTTT,CASSPRAGLNTGELFF
TRBJ2-4,.,.,TRBV19,TGTGCCAGTAGTATAGTGCTCGGGGAAAACATTCAGTACTTC,CASSIVLGENIQYF
TRBJ2-7,.,.,TRBV27,TGTGCCAGCAGCTCGGCCGGGGAGCAGTACTTC,CASSSAGEQYF
TRBJ2-7,.,.,TRBV28,TGTGCCAGCAGAACCCCAGGGGACGAGCAGTACTTC,CASRTPGDEQYF
TRBJ2-7,once,.,TRBV4-2,TGTGCCAGCAGCCAAGGTCTCAACTCCTACGAGCAGTACTTC,CASSQGLNSYEQYF
TRBJ1-1,.,.,TRBV10-3,TGTGCCATCACAAGGGATCTCTTTGACACTGAAGCTTTCTTT,CAITRDLFDTEAFF
TRBJ1-1,few,.,TRBV4-3,TGCGCCAGCAGCCAAGAAGGTTACAGCAACACTGAAGCTTTCTTT,CASSQEGYSNTEAFF
TRBJ2-1,.,.,TRBV27,TGTGCCAGCAGTTTCCATCTAGCAGGTGAGCAGTTCTTC,CASSFHLAGEQFF
TRBJ2-7,.,TRBD2,TRBV28,TGTGCCAGCAGTTTCCACTTACTAGCGGGCGGATTCTCCTACGAGCAGTACTTC,CASSFHLLAGGFSYEQYF